The 29 T cell receptor beta chains below all came from one sample that was sequenced in a study of cytomegalovirus exposure and HLA in healthy donors. It was with 60 Vbeta and 13 Jbeta primers that the PCR ran. Sequencing was performed with immunoSEQ multiplex PCR; in TCRdb, only in-frame clones are kept and a portion is missing. Recorded for this sample: 100,000 to 150,000 clones. The sequenced sample was PBMCs. These receptors came from a man between 25 and 39 years old in good health and CMV-seronegative.

The chain recombines TRBV6-5 with TRBJ1-1, with TRBD1 as a possible D gene (6 bases). This CDR3 comprises 15 residues. CDR1 and CDR2 from the germline V gene are MNHEY and SVGAGI. V was clipped by 4 bases and J by 2 bases, with 14 bases between them. CDR3 protein: CASSFTGTTNTEAFF. The CDR3 nucleotides read TGTGCCAGCAGTTTTACCGGGACAACTAACACTGAAGCTTTCTTT.

This chain joins TRBV5-1 and TRBJ1-2; no reliable D call. CDR1 is SGHRS and CDR2 is YFSETQ in the germline V gene. There are 14 residues in the CDR3. V lost 0 bases and J 2 bases, leaving 8 bases between the germline ends. Here the CDR3 reads CASSLAVQNYGYTF. In DNA, the CDR3 is TGCGCCAGCAGCTTGGCCGTCCAGAACTATGGCTACACCTTC.

The CDR3 DNA sequence: TGCGCTGTGGCCGGAGACGACTACAATGAGCAGTTCTTC. The encoded protein is CAVAGDDYNEQFF. This chain joins TRBV5-1 and TRBJ2-1; D remains unclear. Germline V gene sequence: CDR1 SGHRS, CDR2 YFSETQ. This CDR3 is 13 amino acids long.

The genes are TRBV29-1 and TRBJ2-1; 9 bases match TRBD2. CDR1 SQVTM and CDR2 ANQGSEA come from the germline V gene. J was trimmed by 3 bases and V by 4 bases; bases with no gene match: 7. The CDR3 has 15 amino acids. Here the CDR3 reads CSVGEVAGVYNEQFF. CDR3 coding DNA: TGCAGCGTTGGGGAGGTAGCGGGGGTCTACAATGAGCAGTTCTTC.

The V gene is TRBV19, the J gene TRBJ2-5; tentatively, D is TRBD2 (5 bases). The CDR3 runs 14 residues. Germline assignment: CDR1 LNHDA and CDR2 SQIVND (reference sequence). V lost 0 bases and J lost 4, with 9 bases in between. DNA for the CDR3: TGTGCCAGTAGTATAGAACCCGCGGGAGAGACCCAGTACTTC. Its translation: CASSIEPAGETQYF. Supplemented by reference TRBV19 and TRBJ2-5, the full variable domain reads DGGITQSPKYLFRKEGQNVTLSCEQNLNHDAMYWYRQDPGQGLRLIYYSQIVNDFQKGDIAEGYSVSREKKESFPLTVTSAQKNPTAFYLCASSIEPAGETQYFGPGTRLLVL.

This chain connects TRBV7-9 to TRBJ1-6; no reliable D call. This CDR3 has 13 amino acids. The V gene lost 1 base and the J gene lost 8 bases, with 6 bases spanning the gap. CDR1 is SEHNR and CDR2 is FQNEAQ in the germline V gene (reference sequence). The chain's CDR3 is CASSLDPYSPLHF. CDR3 DNA sequence: TGTGCCAGCAGCTTAGATCCGTATTCACCCCTCCACTTT.

CDR3 region: CASSFPLTEREGRSADTQYF. CDR3 coding DNA: TGCGCCAGCAGCTTTCCCTTGACGGAGCGGGAGGGCCGGTCCGCAGATACGCAGTATTTT. The chain employs TRBV5-1 and TRBJ2-3; 10 nucleotides line up with TRBD2. Unmatched junction bases numbered 19, after V lost 2 bases and J lost 4 bases. Germline-derived CDR1 and CDR2 are SGHRS and YFSETQ. The CDR3 is made up of 20 amino acids.

The V gene is TRBV5-5, the J gene TRBJ1-5; 8 positions agree with TRBD1. Per the germline V gene, CDR1 is SGHKS and CDR2 is YYEKEE (reference sequence). V lost 4 bases to trimming and J lost 5 bases; unmatched junction nucleotides: 5. The CDR3 is made up of 14 amino acids. CDR3: CASSQYRGDQPQHF. The DNA for the CDR3 is TGTGCCAGCAGCCAATACAGGGGGGATCAGCCCCAGCATTTT.

The chain couples TRBV28 to TRBJ1-5, with a weak D call TRBD1 (6 bases). Germline lookup yields CDR1 MDHEN and CDR2 SYDVKM. The V and J ends lost 5 bases and 2 bases respectively, with 10 bases between them. The CDR3 is made up of 14 amino acids. The CDR3 spells CASSTGTRNQPQHF. For the CDR3, the DNA is TGTGCCAGCAGTACAGGGACACGCAATCAGCCCCAGCATTTT.

The chain is built from TRBV6-4 and TRBJ1-5, with a tentative D call TRBD1 (6 bases). The germline gives CDR1 MRHNA, CDR2 SNTAGT. Trimming took off 2 bases at V and 4 bases at J, with 6 bases between the two ends. This CDR3 spans 13 amino acids. CDR3: CASSDGTNQPQHF. In DNA, the CDR3 is TGTGCCAGCAGTGACGGGACAAATCAGCCCCAGCATTTT.

The chain carries TRBV28 and TRBJ2-5; 7 bases match TRBD2. This CDR3 is built from 14 residues. The germline V gene encodes CDR1 MDHEN and CDR2 SYDVKM. The V segment lost 8 bases and the J segment 2 bases; nucleotides outside the gene matches: 8. CDR3 amino acids: CASAIREVQETQYF. As DNA, the CDR3 is TGTGCCAGCGCAATCCGGGAGGTACAAGAGACCCAGTACTTC.

The CDR3 reads CASSLWTGYEQYF. In DNA, the CDR3 is TGTGCCAGCAGCTTGTGGACAGGGTACGAGCAGTACTTC. The chain combines TRBV5-6 with TRBJ2-5, with 8 nucleotides matching TRBD1. The tail of the sequence fits TRBJ2-7 better, so the J call may be wrong. From germline, CDR1 is SGHDT and CDR2 YYEEEE. The CDR3 sequence is 13 residues long.

The chain is built from TRBV6-6 and TRBJ1-5, with D hard to call. This CDR3 is 13 amino acids long. V was clipped by 7 bases and J by 4 bases, with 11 bases between them. Germline values: CDR1 MNHNY, CDR2 SVGAGI (reference sequence). CDR3 coding DNA: TGTGCCAGCAAGAACGACGGGAATCAGCCCCAGCATTTT. Translation gives CASKNDGNQPQHF.

This rearrangement joins TRBV30 to TRBJ1-2; D possibly corresponds to TRBD1 (6 bases). Germline CDR1 and CDR2: GTSNPN and SVGIG (reference sequence). CDR3 length: 13 residues. Deletions cut 4 bases from V and 2 bases from J, with 11 bases between. The CDR3 sequence is CAWTLQGNYGYTF. CDR3 DNA: TGTGCCTGGACCCTACAGGGAAACTATGGCTACACCTTC.

The rearrangement links TRBV27 to TRBJ1-1; D may be TRBD1 (5 bases). CDR1 and CDR2 from the germline V gene are MNHEY and SMNVEV (reference sequence). V was pared by 7 bases and J by 7 bases, with 16 bases between. This CDR3 is built from 13 residues. This CDR3 is CASKRGIKGEAFF. The CDR3 DNA is TGTGCCAGCAAGCGGGGGATTAAGGGTGAAGCTTTCTTT.

V gene TRBV30 combines with J gene TRBJ1-2, with 7 nucleotides matching TRBD1. Losses at the gene ends were 1 base for V and 4 bases for J; bases not matched to a gene: 6. This CDR3 region has 14 residues. Germline V gene data show CDR1 as GTSNPN and CDR2 as SVGIG (reference sequence). The CDR3 protein is CAWSEGGVLYGYTF. DNA for the CDR3: TGTGCCTGGAGTGAAGGGGGCGTACTCTATGGCTACACCTTC.

The rearrangement links TRBV6-1 to TRBJ2-7; 11 nucleotides line up with TRBD2. The germline V gene encodes CDR1 MNHNS and CDR2 SASEGT. The CDR3 is 19 amino acids. V shed 4 bases, J shed 0 bases, and the junction held 14 bases outside the gene matches. DNA of the CDR3: TGTGCCAGCAGTGCGAGTAACAACGTGGGACTAGCGGACTCCTACGAGCAGTACTTC. Protein: CASSASNNVGLADSYEQYF.

The chain employs TRBV7-9 and TRBJ2-4, with TRBD1 identical over 8 bases. Germline assignment: CDR1 SEHNR and CDR2 FQNEAQ (reference sequence). The CDR3 runs to 15 residues. V gave up 5 bases and J gave up 1 base; unmatched junction bases: 4. CDR3 DNA sequence: TGTGCCAGCAGCCCGGACAGGGCGGCCAAAAACATTCAGTACTTC. This sequence encodes CASSPDRAAKNIQYF.

CDR3 protein: CASSGTSGRGETQYF. The CDR3 DNA follows: TGTGCCAGCAGCGGGACTAGCGGGAGAGGAGAGACCCAGTACTTC. V is TRBV28 and J is TRBJ2-5; TRBD2 matches 14 bases. Trimming took 6 bases from V and 4 from J; bases not matched to a gene: 4. There are 15 residues in the CDR3. Germline V lookup: CDR1 MDHEN, CDR2 SYDVKM.

The chain employs TRBV28 and TRBJ2-1, with D uncertain. The CDR3 consists of 13 residues. Germline lookup yields CDR1 MDHEN and CDR2 SYDVKM. V was clipped by 1 base and J by 5 bases, with 6 bases between them. In DNA form, the CDR3 reads TGTGCCAGCAGTTTATCACAAAACAATGAGCAGTTCTTC. Protein product: CASSLSQNNEQFF. Combining the CDR3 with reference TRBV28 and TRBJ2-1 gives the whole variable domain DVKVTQSSRYLVKRTGEKVFLECVQDMDHENMFWYRQDPGLGLRLIYFSYDVKMKEKGDIPEGYSVSREKKERFSLILESASTNQTSMYLCASSLSQNNEQFFGPGTRLTVL.

As to this clone: Its ends do not fully match the called genes, so a read error is possible. V gene TRBV6-5 combines with J gene TRBJ2-3; the D gene is possibly TRBD2 (6 bases). CDR3 length equals 14 residues. Germline V gene data show CDR1 as MNHEY and CDR2 as SVGAGI. CDR3 sequence (DNA): TGTGCCAGCAGTTACGGCGGGACCACAGATGCGCAGTATTTT. It yields the protein CASSYGGTTDAQYF.

J is TRBJ2-7 and V is TRBV7-9; 7 bases match TRBD2. Looked up from germline, CDR1 is SEHNR and CDR2 is FQNEAQ (reference sequence). CDR3 length: 15 residues. V shed 4 bases, J shed 7 bases, and the junction held 13 bases outside the gene matches. The CDR3 sequence is CASSSTGTNRPEQYF. The CDR3 DNA sequence: TGTGCCAGCAGCTCAACCGGGACTAACAGACCTGAGCAGTACTTC.

The chain uses TRBV19 and TRBJ2-3; 7 bases map to TRBD2. This CDR3 is 15 amino acids long. Germline trimming cut 4 bases from V and 1 base from J; bases unmatched to any gene: 5. The germline V gene has CDR1 LNHDA and CDR2 SQIVND (reference sequence). The DNA of the CDR3 is TGTGCCAGTAGTAAGGAGCGGGGTGGCACAGATACGCAGTATTTT. Translating gives CASSKERGGTDTQYF.

V and J are TRBV7-6 and TRBJ2-2; 9 bases fit TRBD1. The CDR3 consists of 16 residues. Germline V gene lookup returns CDR1 SGHVS and CDR2 FNYEAQ. Losses at the gene ends were 5 bases for V and 4 bases for J; bases not matched to a gene: 8. The DNA for the CDR3 is TGTGCCAGCAGCATTTCCAACAGGGGGCGCACCGGGGAGCTGTTTTTT. Amino acids: CASSISNRGRTGELFF.

The chain joins TRBV5-6 to TRBJ2-1; perhaps TRBD2 as D (5 bases). CDR1 and CDR2 (germline): SGHDT, YYEEEE. The CDR3 loop spans 12 amino acids. The germline V and J ends were trimmed by 5 bases and 3 bases, with 6 bases remaining between them. The CDR3 reads CASRGSYNEQFF. CDR3 nucleotide sequence: TGTGCCAGCAGGGGGAGCTACAATGAGCAGTTCTTC.

V usage is TRBV7-8 and J usage is TRBJ2-7, with a weak D call TRBD1 (6 bases). The V end was cut by 1 base, the J end by 0 bases, with 13 bases between. Germline V gene lookup returns CDR1 SGHVS and CDR2 FQNEAQ. This CDR3 comprises 16 residues. The CDR3 is CASSLVGGRSSYEQYF. DNA of the CDR3: TGTGCCAGCAGCTTAGTAGGGGGACGGAGCTCCTACGAGCAGTACTTC. Based on the CDR3 plus reference TRBV7-8 and TRBJ2-7, the full variable domain is GAGVSQSPRYKVAKRGQDVALRCDPISGHVSLFWYQQALGQGPEFLTYFQNEAQLDKSGLPSDRFFAERPEGSVSTLKIQRTQQEDSAVYLCASSLVGGRSSYEQYFGPGTRLTVT.

This chain uses TRBV28 with TRBJ1-1; 7 nucleotides line up with TRBD1. With 4 bases clipped from V and 6 bases from J, the junction kept 11 bases outside the gene matches. Germline V gene data show CDR1 as MDHEN and CDR2 as SYDVKM. The CDR3 runs 15 residues. CDR3 sequence (DNA): TGTGCCAGCAGTTCCATAGAGGGGGCGCGGTCTGAAGCTTTCTTT. Protein sequence: CASSSIEGARSEAFF. The full variable domain, completed using reference TRBV28 and TRBJ1-1, is DVKVTQSSRYLVKRTGEKVFLECVQDMDHENMFWYRQDPGLGLRLIYFSYDVKMKEKGDIPEGYSVSREKKERFSLILESASTNQTSMYLCASSSIEGARSEAFFGQGTRLTVV.

The chain is built from TRBV2 and TRBJ2-2, with D possibly TRBD1 on 6 matching bases. V lost 5 bases and J lost 8, with 12 bases in between. This CDR3 is built from 13 residues. CDR1 SNHLY and CDR2 FYNNEI come from the germline V gene. In DNA, the CDR3 is TGTGCCAGCAGTCGACAGGCTCGAGGGGAGCTGTTTTTT. This codes for CASSRQARGELFF.

This chain connects TRBV9 to TRBJ2-7, with TRBD1 as a possible D gene (6 bases). CDR3 length equals 15 residues. V lost 4 bases, J lost 3 bases, and 17 bases lay in between. Germline V lookup: CDR1 SGDLS, CDR2 YYNGEE. The CDR3 protein is CASSPGAAGLYEQYF. The CDR3 DNA reads TGTGCCAGCAGCCCAGGGGCGGCAGGTCTCTACGAGCAGTACTTC. Full variable domain (rest looked up from reference TRBV9 and TRBJ2-7): DSGVTQTPKHLITATGQRVTLRCSPRSGDLSVYWYQQSLDQGLQFLIQYYNGEERAKGNILERFSAQQFPDLHSELNLSSLELGDSALYFCASSPGAAGLYEQYFGPGTRLTVT.